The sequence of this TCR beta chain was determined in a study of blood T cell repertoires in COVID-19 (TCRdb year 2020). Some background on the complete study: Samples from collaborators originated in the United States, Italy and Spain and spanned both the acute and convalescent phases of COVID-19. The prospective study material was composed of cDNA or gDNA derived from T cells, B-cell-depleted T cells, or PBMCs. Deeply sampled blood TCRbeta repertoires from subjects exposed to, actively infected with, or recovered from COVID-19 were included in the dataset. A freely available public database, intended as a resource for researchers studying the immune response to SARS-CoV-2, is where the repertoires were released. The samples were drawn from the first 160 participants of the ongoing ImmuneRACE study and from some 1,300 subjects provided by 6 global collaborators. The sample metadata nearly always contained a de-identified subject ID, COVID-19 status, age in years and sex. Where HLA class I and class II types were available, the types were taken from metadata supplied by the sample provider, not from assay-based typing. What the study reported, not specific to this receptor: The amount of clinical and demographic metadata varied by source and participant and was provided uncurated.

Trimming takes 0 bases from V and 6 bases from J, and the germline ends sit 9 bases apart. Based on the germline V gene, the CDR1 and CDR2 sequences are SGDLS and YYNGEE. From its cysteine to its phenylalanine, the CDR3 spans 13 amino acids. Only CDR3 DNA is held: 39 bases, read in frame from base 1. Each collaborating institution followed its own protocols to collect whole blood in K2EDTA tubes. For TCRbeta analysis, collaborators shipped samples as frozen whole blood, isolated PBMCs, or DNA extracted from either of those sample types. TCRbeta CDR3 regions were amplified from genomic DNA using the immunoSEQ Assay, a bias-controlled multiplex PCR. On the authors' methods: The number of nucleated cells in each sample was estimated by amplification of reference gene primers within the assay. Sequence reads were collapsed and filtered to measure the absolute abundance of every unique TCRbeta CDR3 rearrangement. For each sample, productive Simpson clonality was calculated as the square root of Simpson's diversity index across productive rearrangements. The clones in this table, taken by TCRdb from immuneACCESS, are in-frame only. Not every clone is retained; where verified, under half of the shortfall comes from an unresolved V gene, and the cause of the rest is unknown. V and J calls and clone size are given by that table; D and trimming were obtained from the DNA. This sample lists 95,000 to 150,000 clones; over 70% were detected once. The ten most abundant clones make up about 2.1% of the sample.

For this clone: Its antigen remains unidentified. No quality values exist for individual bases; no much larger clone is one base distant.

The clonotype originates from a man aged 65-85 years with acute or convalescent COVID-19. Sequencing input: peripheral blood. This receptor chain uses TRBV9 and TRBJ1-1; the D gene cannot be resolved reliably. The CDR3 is CASSVVEAAEAFF. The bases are TGTGCCAGCAGCGTAGTAGAGGCGGCTGAAGCTTTCTTT.